Listed below are T cell receptor beta chains from one sample, sequenced in a study of blood T cell repertoires in COVID-19. The protocol was immunoSEQ multiplex PCR, while the TCRdb copy is restricted to in-frame clones and leaves out a portion. This table has a few hundred thousand clones, 70% to 90% appearing once. The sequenced sample was PBMCs or T cells enriched from blood (not recorded which). The origin of the receptors is a man aged 35 to 55 who had recovered from COVID-19. CDR3s include the opening cysteine and the closing phenylalanine or tryptophan. A D gene is named only where the DNA matches it firmly. A clone size is listed for some rows: how often the clone was seen (once, few, many), or a class if it is expanded.

clone size,J gene,D gene,V gene,CDR3 protein,CDR3 DNA
once,TRBJ1-1,TRBD1,TRBV7-2,CASSLDLTGTLNTEAFF,TGTGCCAGCAGCTTAGATCTGACAGGGACTTTGAACACTGAAGCTTTCTTT
-,TRBJ2-2,TRBD2,TRBV5-1,CASSPSWTSGSNTGELFF,TGCGCCAGCAGCCCCTCCTGGACTAGCGGGTCGAACACCGGGGAGCTGTTTTTT
-,TRBJ1-2,TRBD1,TRBV11-2,CASSQDRAYGYTF,TGTGCCAGCAGCCAAGACAGGGCCTATGGCTACACCTTC
few,TRBJ1-4,-,TRBV18,CASSPPDSLNEKLFF,TGTGCCAGCTCACCTCCGGACAGTCTTAATGAAAAACTGTTTTTT
-,TRBJ2-1,-,TRBV28,CASSSLTGPNNEQFF,TGTGCCAGCAGTTCCCTAACGGGTCCAAACAATGAGCAGTTCTTC
-,TRBJ2-2,TRBD2,TRBV27,CASSPGSSGNTGELFF,TGTGCCAGCAGTCCCGGCTCTAGCGGGAACACCGGGGAGCTGTTTTTT
-,TRBJ1-4,-,TRBV7-9,CASSVGGDEKLFF,TGTGCCAGCAGTGTGGGAGGGGATGAAAAACTGTTTTTT
-,TRBJ1-4,-,TRBV28,CASTTTGGGREKLFF,TGTGCCAGCACCACTACCGGGGGAGGACGGGAAAAACTGTTTTTT
-,TRBJ1-5,-,TRBV19,CASSMTLRQPQHF,TGTGCCAGTAGTATGACTCTGCGGCAGCCCCAGCATTTT
-,TRBJ1-1,-,TRBV7-9,CASSFRNTEAFF,TGTGCCAGCAGCTTTAGGAACACTGAAGCTTTCTTT
-,TRBJ1-2,-,TRBV7-9,CASSDDRPNYGYTF,TGTGCCAGCAGCGATGACAGGCCTAACTATGGCTACACCTTC
-,TRBJ2-2,TRBD2,TRBV7-2,CASSLAEVSGSGGELFF,TGTGCCAGCAGCTTAGCGGAGGTTAGCGGGAGTGGCGGGGAGCTGTTTTTT
-,TRBJ1-5,TRBD1,TRBV12-3/TRBV12-4,CASSHRGDQPQHF,TGTGCCAGCAGCCACAGGGGCGATCAGCCCCAGCATTTT
-,TRBJ2-7,TRBD1,TRBV6-1,CASSEAVGQGYEQYF,TGTGCCAGCAGTGAAGCCGTCGGACAGGGCTACGAGCAGTACTTC
-,TRBJ1-6,-,TRBV7-9,CASSNPRDFYNSPLHF,TGTGCCAGCAGCAACCCCAGGGATTTCTATAATTCACCCCTCCACTTT
-,TRBJ2-1,-,TRBV10-2,CASSESTGVDEQFF,TGCGCCAGCAGTGAGTCTACGGGGGTCGATGAGCAGTTCTTC
-,TRBJ1-4,-,TRBV12-3/TRBV12-4,CASSLIHNEKLFF,TGTGCCAGCAGTTTAATCCATAATGAAAAACTGTTTTTT
-,TRBJ2-7,TRBD1,TRBV14,CASSHPGQGRLYEQYF,TGTGCCAGCAGCCACCCGGGACAGGGGAGGTTGTACGAGCAGTACTTC
-,TRBJ1-4,TRBD1,TRBV5-4,CASSQDRDEKLFF,TGTGCCAGCAGCCAAGACAGGGACGAAAAACTGTTTTTT
-,TRBJ2-1,-,TRBV18,CASSPGLGFDEQFF,TGTGCCAGCTCACCAGGCCTAGGTTTCGATGAGCAGTTCTTC
few,TRBJ1-2,-,TRBV10-3,CAISNEGGGYTF,TGTGCCATCAGTAACGAGGGTGGTGGCTACACCTTC
-,TRBJ2-2,-,TRBV5-1,CASSLAMSGTHTGELFF,TGCGCCAGCAGCTTGGCCATGAGCGGTACCCACACCGGGGAGCTGTTTTTT
-,TRBJ1-2,-,TRBV10-3,CAISKEGGNYGYTF,TGTGCCATCAGTAAGGAAGGCGGGAACTATGGCTACACCTTC
-,TRBJ2-7,TRBD1,TRBV10-3,CAISERETGGYEQYF,TGTGCCATCAGTGAGCGGGAGACAGGGGGCTACGAGCAGTACTTC
-,TRBJ1-4,TRBD1,TRBV4-2,CASSLPTGNDGKLFF,TGTGCCAGCAGCCTACCGACAGGGAACGATGGAAAACTGTTTTTT
once,TRBJ1-5,-,TRBV19,CASEGDGNQPQHF,TGTGCCAGTGAGGGGGATGGCAATCAGCCCCAGCATTTT
-,TRBJ1-2,-,TRBV5-4,CASSLGAASTYGYTF,TGTGCCAGCAGCTTGGGGGCAGCTTCTACCTATGGCTACACCTTC
-,TRBJ2-5,TRBD2,TRBV5-1,CASSLGGLARETQYF,TGCGCCAGCAGCTTGGGGGGACTAGCACGGGAGACCCAGTACTTC
once,TRBJ2-7,-,TRBV6-2/TRBV6-3,CASSVGAYSYEQYF,TGTGCCAGCAGCGTAGGGGCTTACTCCTACGAGCAGTACTTC
-,TRBJ1-1,-,TRBV28,CASSFITEAFF,TGTGCCAGCAGTTTTATCACTGAAGCTTTCTTT
-,TRBJ2-7,TRBD1,TRBV9,CASSVGQGGYEQYF,TGTGCCAGCAGCGTAGGACAGGGGGGCTACGAGCAGTACTTC
-,TRBJ1-6,-,TRBV28,CASSGAEAGENSPLHF,TGTGCCAGCAGTGGGGCTGAGGCAGGGGAAAATTCACCCCTCCACTTT
-,TRBJ1-6,TRBD1,TRBV18,CASSLRTGGQVSPLHF,TGTGCCAGCTCACTCCGGACAGGGGGCCAGGTTTCACCCCTCCACTTT
-,TRBJ1-1,-,TRBV18,CASSPGGSTEAFF,TGTGCCAGCTCACCAGGGGGCTCCACTGAAGCTTTCTTT
-,TRBJ1-6,-,TRBV27,CASSFGGGYNSPLHF,TGTGCCAGCAGTTTTGGGGGGGGCTATAATTCACCCCTCCACTTT
-,TRBJ1-1,-,TRBV12-3/TRBV12-4,CASMLQGNTEAFF,TGTGCCAGCATGCTACAGGGGAACACTGAAGCTTTCTTT
-,TRBJ2-7,-,TRBV18,CASSPTERAAYEQYF,TGTGCCAGCTCGCCTACCGAGAGGGCGGCCTACGAGCAGTACTTC
-,TRBJ1-1,TRBD1,TRBV4-3,CASSQAGGSGTEAFF,TGCGCCAGCAGCCAAGCAGGGGGTAGCGGTACTGAAGCTTTCTTT
-,TRBJ2-5,TRBD2,TRBV5-1,CASRSQLAGVETQYF,TGCGCCAGCAGATCGCAACTAGCGGGGGTTGAGACCCAGTACTTC
-,TRBJ1-5,-,TRBV4-2,CASSQEGQINQPQHF,TGTGCCAGCAGCCAAGAGGGGCAGATAAATCAGCCCCAGCATTTT
-,TRBJ1-2,TRBD1,TRBV19,CASSIEGTEFNYGYTF,TGTGCCAGTAGTATAGAAGGGACAGAATTTAACTATGGCTACACCTTC
-,TRBJ2-5,-,TRBV9,CASSVGIGGPTQETQYF,TGTGCCAGCAGCGTAGGGATAGGAGGGCCAACCCAAGAGACCCAGTACTTC